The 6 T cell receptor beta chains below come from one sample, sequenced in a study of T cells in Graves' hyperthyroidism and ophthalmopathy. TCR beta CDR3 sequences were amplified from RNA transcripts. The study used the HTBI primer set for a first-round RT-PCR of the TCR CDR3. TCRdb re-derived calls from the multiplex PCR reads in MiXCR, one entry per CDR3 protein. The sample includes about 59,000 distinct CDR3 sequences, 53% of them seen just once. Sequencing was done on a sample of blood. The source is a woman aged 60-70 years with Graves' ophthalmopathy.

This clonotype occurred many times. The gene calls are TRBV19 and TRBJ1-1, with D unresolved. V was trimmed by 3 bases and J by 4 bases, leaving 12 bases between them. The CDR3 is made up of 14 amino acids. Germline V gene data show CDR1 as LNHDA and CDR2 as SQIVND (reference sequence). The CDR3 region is CASSIVFTSTEAFF. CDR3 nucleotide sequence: TGTGCCAGTAGTATTGTGTTTACCAGCACTGAAGCTTTCTTT.

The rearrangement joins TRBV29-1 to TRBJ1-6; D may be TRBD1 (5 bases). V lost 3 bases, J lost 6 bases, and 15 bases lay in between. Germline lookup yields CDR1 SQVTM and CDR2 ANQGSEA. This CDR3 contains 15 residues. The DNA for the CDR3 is TGCAGCGTTGACTGCGGTGACAGTCCTAATTCACCCCTCCACTTT. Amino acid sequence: CSVDCGDSPNSPLHF.

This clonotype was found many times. DNA of the CDR3: TGTGCCAGCAGTTACGACCAAACCGGGACAGGGGATTGGGGCTATGGCTACACCTTC. It yields the protein CASSYDQTGTGDWGYGYTF. V gene TRBV6-5 combines with J gene TRBJ1-2; 10 bases fit TRBD1. The CDR3 length is 19 residues. J lost 4 bases, V lost 2 bases, and 16 bases had no gene match. Germline lookup yields CDR1 MNHEY and CDR2 SVGAGI.

CDR3: CSVELGTSGREQFF. The DNA for the CDR3 is TGCAGCGTTGAGCTAGGGACTAGCGGGAGGGAGCAGTTCTTC. The chain couples TRBV29-1 to TRBJ2-1, with 15 bases aligning to TRBD2. The CDR3 is 14 residues long. J lost 10 bases, V lost 3 bases, and 4 bases had no gene match. CDR1 is SQVTM and CDR2 is ANQGSEA in the germline V gene.

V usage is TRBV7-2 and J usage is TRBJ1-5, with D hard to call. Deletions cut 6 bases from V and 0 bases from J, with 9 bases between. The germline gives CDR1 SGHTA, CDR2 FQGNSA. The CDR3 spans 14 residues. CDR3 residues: CASRDGDSNQPQHF. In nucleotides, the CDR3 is TGTGCCAGCAGAGACGGAGATAGCAATCAGCCCCAGCATTTT.

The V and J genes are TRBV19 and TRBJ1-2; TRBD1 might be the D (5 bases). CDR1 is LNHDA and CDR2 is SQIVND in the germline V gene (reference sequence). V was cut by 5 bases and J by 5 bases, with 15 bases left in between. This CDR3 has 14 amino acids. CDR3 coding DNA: TGTGCCAGTAGTCGAACAGGATCGTATTATGGCTACACCTTC. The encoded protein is CASSRTGSYYGYTF. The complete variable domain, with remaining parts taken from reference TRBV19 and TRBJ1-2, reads DGGITQSPKYLFRKEGQNVTLSCEQNLNHDAMYWYRQDPGQGLRLIYYSQIVNDFQKGDIAEGYSVSREKKESFPLTVTSAQKNPTAFYLCASSRTGSYYGYTFGSGTRLTVV.